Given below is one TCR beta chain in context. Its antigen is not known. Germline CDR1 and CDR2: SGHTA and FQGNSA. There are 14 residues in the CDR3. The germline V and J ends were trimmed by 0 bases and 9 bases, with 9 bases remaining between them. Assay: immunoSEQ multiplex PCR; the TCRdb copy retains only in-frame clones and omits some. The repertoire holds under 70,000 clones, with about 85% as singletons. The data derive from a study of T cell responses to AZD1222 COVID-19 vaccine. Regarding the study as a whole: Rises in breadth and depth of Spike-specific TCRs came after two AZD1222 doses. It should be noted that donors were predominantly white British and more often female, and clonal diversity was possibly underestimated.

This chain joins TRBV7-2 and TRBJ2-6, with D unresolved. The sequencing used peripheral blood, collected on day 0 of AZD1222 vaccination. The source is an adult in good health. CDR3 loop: CASSLAALDNVLTF. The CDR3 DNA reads TGTGCCAGCAGCTTAGCCGCCCTGGACAACGTCCTGACTTTC.